A single sample gave rise to the 27 T cell receptor beta chains below, sequenced in a study of CD8 T cells in Susac syndrome. cDNA came from roughly 0.53 to 1 ug RNA primed by random hexamers. TCRdb itself ran the immunoSEQ multiplex PCR reads through MiXCR, one entry per CDR3 protein. The sample records about 120,000 distinct CDR3 sequences, 90% to 95% being singletons. The source material was CD4+ T cells from PBMCs. These TCRs come from a human donor with multiple sclerosis.

The J gene is TRBJ2-6, the V gene TRBV24-1; 7 bases are shared with TRBD1. Germline lookup yields CDR1 KGHDR and CDR2 SFDVKD. V shed 5 bases, J shed 2 bases, and the junction held 8 bases outside the gene matches. The CDR3 has 17 residues. For the CDR3, the DNA is TGTGCCACCAGTGGGCCGGGACAGCAAACTGGGGCCAACGTCCTGACTTTC. This gives the protein CATSGPGQQTGANVLTF.

J is TRBJ2-1 and V is TRBV9; D is ambiguous. The V end lost 4 bases, the J end lost 2 bases, and 16 bases lay between the germline ends. In germline, CDR1 is SGDLS, CDR2 YYNGEE. The CDR3 totals 16 residues. In DNA, the CDR3 is TGTGCCAGCAGCACCCCAAGGCGCTCCCCCTACAATGAGCAGTTCTTC. Translating it yields CASSTPRRSPYNEQFF.

The chain carries TRBV3-1 and TRBJ1-1; 7 bases are shared with TRBD1. This CDR3 comprises 12 residues. CDR1 and CDR2 from the germline V gene are LGHDT and YNNKEL (reference sequence). Trimming cost V 3 bases and J 10 bases; bases outside gene matches: 5. The CDR3 nucleotides read TGTGCCAGCAGCCAGTACAGGGGAGGAGCTTTCTTT. It yields the protein CASSQYRGGAFF. Looking up the rest from reference TRBV3-1 and TRBJ1-1 gives the full variable domain: DTAVSQTPKYLVTQMGNDKSIKCEQNLGHDTMYWYKQDSKKFLKIMFSYNNKELIINETVPNRFSPKSPDKAHLNLHINSLELGDSAVYFCASSQYRGGAFFGQGTRLTVV.

The chain is built from TRBV5-1 and TRBJ2-2; D gene ambiguous. There are 13 residues in the CDR3. The germline V and J ends were trimmed by 4 bases and 4 bases, with 8 bases remaining between them. CDR1 SGHRS and CDR2 YFSETQ come from the germline V gene. The CDR3 DNA reads as TGCGCCAGCAGCCAGGCTCGCACCGGGGAGCTGTTTTTT. Protein product: CASSQARTGELFF.

The J gene is TRBJ1-1, the V gene TRBV12-3 or TRBV12-4; a possible D gene is TRBD1 (5 bases). The CDR3 has 13 amino acids. The V and J ends lost 5 bases and 9 bases respectively, with 16 bases between them. This CDR3 is CASSPSGRGKAFF. CDR3 sequence (DNA): TGTGCCAGCAGTCCCTCGGGACGAGGGAAAGCTTTCTTT.

This sequence joins TRBV25-1 and TRBJ2-7; 9 bases are a match to TRBD1. The germline V gene has CDR1 MGHDK and CDR2 SYGVNS. The CDR3 has 14 residues. Losses at the gene ends were 6 bases for V and 3 bases for J; bases not matched to a gene: 6. CDR3 in DNA: TGTGCCAGCAGGGCGGGACAGGGATTCTACGAGCAGTACTTC. Translation: CASRAGQGFYEQYF.

The chain recombines TRBV7-9 with TRBJ1-2; 10 nucleotides align to TRBD1. The length of the CDR3 is 15 residues. Germline CDR1 SEHNR, CDR2 FQNEAQ (reference sequence). V shed 1 base, J shed 7 bases, and the junction held 6 bases outside the gene matches. CDR3 DNA: TGTGCCAGCAGCTTAGACGACAGGGGGCCGACTGGCTACACCTTC. The encoded protein is CASSLDDRGPTGYTF.

The rearrangement uses TRBV7-3 and TRBJ1-2; maybe TRBD1 (5 bases). The CDR3 runs 13 residues. Trimming pared 2 bases from V and 6 bases from J, leaving 10 bases between. Germline V gene data show CDR1 as SGHTA and CDR2 as FQGTGA. The CDR3 coding sequence is TGTGCCAGCAGCTTATGGGGGGTAAATGGCTACACCTTC. The encoded protein is CASSLWGVNGYTF.

The chain has TRBV5-4 and TRBJ2-2; perhaps TRBD2 as D (5 bases). In germline, CDR1 is SGHNT, CDR2 YYREEE (reference sequence). Trimming left V 2 bases short and J 1 base short, with 9 bases between. The CDR3 totals 15 residues. CDR3 in amino acids: CASSFREENTGELFF. For the CDR3, the DNA is TGTGCCAGCAGCTTTCGGGAAGAGAACACCGGGGAGCTGTTTTTT.

The chain employs TRBV11-2 and TRBJ1-2, with 11 bases that match TRBD1. The junction had 14 bases not matched to a gene; V was cut back by 6 bases and J by 8 bases. This CDR3 spans 16 amino acids. Germline assignment: CDR1 SGHAT and CDR2 FQNNGV. CDR3 bases: TGTGCCAGCAGAACCTGGACAGGGGGCGAGACTATGGGCTACACCTTC. Its protein is CASRTWTGGETMGYTF.

CDR3 nucleotide sequence: TGTGCCTGGAGGGGACGCGGGAGGGGACGGAACACTGAAGCTTTCTTT. This gives the protein CAWRGRGRGRNTEAFF. The rearrangement joins TRBV30 to TRBJ1-1; possible D gene TRBD1, 5 bases. Trimming stripped 3 bases from V and 1 base from J, with 18 bases between. Germline CDR1 and CDR2: GTSNPN and SVGIG (reference sequence). This CDR3 contains 16 residues.

The chain is built from TRBV4-1 and TRBJ1-4; D possibly corresponds to TRBD1 (5 bases). The CDR3 is made up of 15 amino acids. Trimming pared 4 bases from V and 2 bases from J, leaving 11 bases between. Germline V gene lookup returns CDR1 MGHRA and CDR2 YSYEKL. CDR3: CASSPLGVTNEKLFF. The CDR3 coding sequence is TGCGCCAGCAGCCCATTGGGGGTCACTAATGAAAAACTGTTTTTT.

The chain links TRBV27 to TRBJ2-1; TRBD2 matches 7 bases. Germline trimming cut 6 bases from V and 7 bases from J; bases unmatched to any gene: 9. This CDR3 is built from 14 residues. Per germline, CDR1 MNHEY and CDR2 SMNVEV (reference sequence). CDR3 DNA: TGTGCCAGCAGCCTAACACGACTAGCTAATGAGCAGTTCTTC. This encodes CASSLTRLANEQFF.

This clonotype was seen a handful of times. This sequence joins TRBV19 and TRBJ1-1; D gene ambiguous. Deletions cut 6 bases from V and 0 bases from J, with 8 bases between. Germline-derived CDR1 and CDR2 are LNHDA and SQIVND (reference sequence). CDR3 length equals 13 residues. CDR3 DNA sequence: TGTGCCAGTAGCGAGACGGTGAACACTGAAGCTTTCTTT. This sequence encodes CASSETVNTEAFF. Full variable domain (outside the CDR3, taken from reference TRBV19 and TRBJ1-1): DGGITQSPKYLFRKEGQNVTLSCEQNLNHDAMYWYRQDPGQGLRLIYYSQIVNDFQKGDIAEGYSVSREKKESFPLTVTSAQKNPTAFYLCASSETVNTEAFFGQGTRLTVV.

The chain employs TRBV10-3 and TRBJ1-5; 8 bases fit TRBD1. The junction had 2 bases not matched to a gene; V was cut back by 6 bases and J by 4 bases. Germline V gene data show CDR1 as ENHRY and CDR2 as SYGVKD. The CDR3 runs to 13 residues. CDR3 loop: CAIRGQANQPQHF. In DNA, the CDR3 is TGTGCCATCAGGGGACAGGCGAATCAGCCCCAGCATTTT.

V is TRBV12-3 or TRBV12-4 and J is TRBJ1-5; 9 nucleotides line up with TRBD1. V was pared by 6 bases and J by 6 bases, with 6 bases of the junction left unmatched. This CDR3 contains 14 residues. The CDR3 DNA reads as TGTGCCAGCAGCTATACAGGGGGCGGTCAGCCCCAGCATTTT. Residues: CASSYTGGGQPQHF.

The V call is TRBV29-1, the J call TRBJ2-5; possibly TRBD1 or TRBD2 for D (5 bases each). The CDR3 covers 12 residues. Per the germline V gene, CDR1 is SQVTM and CDR2 is ANQGSEA. V dropped 8 bases and J dropped 5 bases, with 15 bases sitting between them. The CDR3 region is CSSPRGDETQYF. CDR3 DNA sequence: TGCAGCTCGCCCCGAGGGGATGAGACCCAGTACTTC. Full variable domain (remainder filled in from reference TRBV29-1 and TRBJ2-5): SAVISQKPSRDICQRGTSLTIQCQVDSQVTMMFWYRQQPGQSLTLIATANQGSEATYESGFVIDKFPISRPNLTFSTLTVSNMSPEDSSIYLCSSPRGDETQYFGPGTRLLVL.

This clonotype occurred a few times. The chain is built from TRBV5-6 and TRBJ1-2; D may be TRBD1 (5 bases). The length of the CDR3 is 13 residues. Trimming pared 3 bases from V and 4 bases from J, leaving 10 bases between. Per germline, CDR1 SGHDT and CDR2 YYEEEE. CDR3 coding DNA: TGTGCCAGCAGCTCTTCCGGGGGCTATGGCTACACCTTC. Translation: CASSSSGGYGYTF.

The chain uses TRBV20-1 and TRBJ2-2; 9 nucleotides line up with TRBD1. The CDR3 sequence is 17 residues long. Germline V lookup: CDR1 DFQATT, CDR2 SNEGSKA (reference sequence). Trimming at V came to 0 bases and at J to 0 bases, leaving 5 bases not matched to a gene. DNA of the CDR3: TGCAGTGCTAGAGATCGTGACAGGGGGACGAACACCGGGGAGCTGTTTTTT. Amino acids: CSARDRDRGTNTGELFF.

The rearrangement links TRBV6-5 to TRBJ1-4; D not resolved. Germline CDR1 is MNHEY and CDR2 is SVGAGI. The CDR3 has 15 residues. The V gene lost 6 bases and the J gene lost 5 bases, with 16 bases spanning the gap. CDR3 protein: CASRNSGRPNEKLFF. CDR3 nucleotides: TGTGCCAGCAGAAATAGTGGCAGACCAAATGAAAAACTGTTTTTT.

The chain has TRBV9 and TRBJ1-1, with unresolved D. This CDR3 region has 14 residues. CDR1 and CDR2 from the germline V gene are SGDLS and YYNGEE. V was trimmed by 0 bases and J by 6 bases, leaving 12 bases between them. The CDR3 DNA is TGTGCCAGCAGCGTAGAACCGGGGTGGTCTGAAGCTTTCTTT. Protein product: CASSVEPGWSEAFF.

The chain is built from TRBV6-1 and TRBJ1-6; D may be TRBD1 (6 bases). The germline V gene encodes CDR1 MNHNS and CDR2 SASEGT. The CDR3 has 11 residues. Trimming pared 7 bases from V and 10 bases from J, leaving 8 bases between. This CDR3 is CASKGDSPLHF. The CDR3, as DNA: TGTGCCAGCAAGGGGGACTCACCCCTCCACTTT.

This sequence joins TRBV30 and TRBJ2-1; D assignment may be TRBD1 or TRBD2 (5 bases each). V was pared by 3 bases and J by 4 bases, with 13 bases between. The germline gives CDR1 GTSNPN, CDR2 SVGIG (reference sequence). This CDR3 comprises 14 residues. The CDR3 DNA reads as TGTGCCTGGAGCGCCGGGGCCTCGTACAATGAGCAGTTCTTC. This sequence encodes CAWSAGASYNEQFF.

The J gene is TRBJ1-4, the V gene TRBV6-2 or TRBV6-3, with D hard to call. Germline CDR1 MNHEY, CDR2 SVGEGT. Trimming shortened V by 3 bases and J by 10 bases, and 6 bases separated the two germline ends. The CDR3 length is 11 residues. DNA for the CDR3: TGTGCCAGCAGTTATCCAGGAAAACTGTTTTTT. Encoded protein: CASSYPGKLFF.

The chain has TRBV27 and TRBJ1-4; no firm D call. This CDR3 is built from 14 residues. Trimming shortened V by 4 bases and J by 8 bases, and 14 bases separated the two germline ends. Looked up from germline, CDR1 is MNHEY and CDR2 is SMNVEV (reference sequence). The DNA for the CDR3 is TGTGCCAGCAGTTCATCGGGATCGGAAGAAAAACTGTTTTTT. Its translation: CASSSSGSEEKLFF. Variable domain in full (rest from reference TRBV27 and TRBJ1-4): EAQVTQNPRYLITVTGKKLTVTCSQNMNHEYMSWYRQDPGLGLRQIYYSMNVEVTDKGDVPEGYKVSRKEKRNFPLILESPSPNQTSLYFCASSSSGSEEKLFFGSGTQLSVL.

The CDR3 reads CASSPRGGVGTEAFF. CDR3 DNA sequence: TGTGCCAGCAGCCCACGAGGGGGAGTAGGGACTGAAGCTTTCTTT. This chain links TRBV7-3 with TRBJ1-1; D may be TRBD1 (6 bases). V lost 5 bases and J lost 5, with 18 bases in between. This CDR3 comprises 15 residues. Germline V gene lookup returns CDR1 SGHTA and CDR2 FQGTGA.

In DNA form, the CDR3 reads TGCAGCGTTGAAGATCGCGGACAGGAAAGAAATGAAGCTTTCTTT. As protein: CSVEDRGQERNEAFF. V is TRBV29-1 and J is TRBJ1-1; 7 bases fit TRBD1. V was pared by 0 bases and J by 7 bases, with 11 bases of the junction left unmatched. The CDR3 covers 15 residues. CDR1 and CDR2 from the germline V gene are SQVTM and ANQGSEA.